This TCR beta chain was sequenced in a study of T cell responses to AZD1222 COVID-19 vaccine. Study-wide results and limits: White British people made up most donors, females outnumbered males, and clonal diversity was possibly underestimated. There were vaccine-associated CD4 TCRs across spike, dominant at 160-218 and 743-854. Among AZD1222 vaccinees, only six were seropositive at baseline.

Data came from immunoSEQ multiplex PCR; TCRdb stores just in-frame clones and leaves some out. The table includes 140,000 or so clones, 91% detected once. Points on this clone: The antigen remains undetermined.

The sample here was peripheral blood, taken 28 days after the second dose of the MenACWY control vaccine. The receptor was isolated from an adult who received the MenACWY meningococcal vaccine as a control.

The CDR3 nucleotides read TGTGCCAGCAGTCTAGGGGGCCCGAACACTGAAGCTTTCTTT. Its translation is CASSLGGPNTEAFF. The chain combines TRBV27 with TRBJ1-1; 7 nucleotides line up with TRBD1. V dropped 5 bases and J dropped 1; count of bases not matched to a gene: 4. Germline CDR1 MNHEY, CDR2 SMNVEV (reference sequence). The CDR3 is 14 residues long.